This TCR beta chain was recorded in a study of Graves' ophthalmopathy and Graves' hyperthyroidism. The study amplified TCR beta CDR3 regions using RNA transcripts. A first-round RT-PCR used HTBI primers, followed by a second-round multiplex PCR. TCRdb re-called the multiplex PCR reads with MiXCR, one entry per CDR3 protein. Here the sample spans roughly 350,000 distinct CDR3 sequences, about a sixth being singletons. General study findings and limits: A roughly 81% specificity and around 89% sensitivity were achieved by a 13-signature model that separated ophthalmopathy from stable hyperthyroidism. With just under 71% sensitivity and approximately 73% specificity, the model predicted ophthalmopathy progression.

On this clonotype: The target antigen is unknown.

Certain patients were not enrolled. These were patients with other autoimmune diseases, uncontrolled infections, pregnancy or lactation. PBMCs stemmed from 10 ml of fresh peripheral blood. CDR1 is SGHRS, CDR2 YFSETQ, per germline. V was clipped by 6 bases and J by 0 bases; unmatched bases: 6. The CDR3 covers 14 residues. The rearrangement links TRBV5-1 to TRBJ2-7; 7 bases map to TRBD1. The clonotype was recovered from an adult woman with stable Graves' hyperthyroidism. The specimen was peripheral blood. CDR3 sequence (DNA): TGCGCCAGCAAGGAAGGGACAGCCTCCTACGAGCAGTACTTC. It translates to CASKEGTASYEQYF.